The table lists the clone carrying this T cell receptor beta chain with a count of one. Its specificity is unknown. Per the germline V gene, CDR1 is SGDLS and CDR2 is YYNGEE. This CDR3 region has 15 residues. Trimming left V 0 bases short and J 4 bases short, with 13 bases between. Sequenced by immunoSEQ multiplex PCR; TCRdb stores in-frame clones only, minus some. The sample has about 59,000 clones; 91% are singletons. This entry is derived from a study of OX40 agonist ivuxolimab in advanced cancers. The wider study: With ivuxolimab, an agonistic anti-OX40 (CD134) antibody, patients were treated. At roughly 83% male, the cohort had a mean age of around 56 years, ranging from about 20 to 79.

Whole-study results and caveats: Expanded clones tended on average to be more numerous among CD8+ T cells than CD4+. Antigen specificity remained undetermined for the expanded peripheral T cells.

This clonotype was sampled from an adult with an advanced solid tumor such as melanoma, head and neck, liver or kidney cancer. The material sequenced was CD4+ or CD8+ T cells sorted from blood, taken in a trial of the OX40 agonist ivuxolimab. The chain has TRBV9 and TRBJ2-5; D is perhaps TRBD2 (6 bases). CDR3 loop: CASSVDGRLGETQYF. Written as DNA, the CDR3 is TGTGCCAGCAGCGTAGATGGGAGGTTGGGAGAGACCCAGTACTTC.